The 8 T cell receptor beta chains below all came from one sample that was sequenced in a study of shared clonotypes between healthy human individuals. Sequenced by immunoSEQ multiplex PCR; TCRdb stores in-frame clones only, minus some. The sample gives hundreds of thousands of clones, about 74% of which show up once; 9.5% to 15% is in the top ten. The sequencing input was PBMCs. The receptor set was obtained from a woman aged 40 to 49 in good health. Some clones in this sample may be carry-over from other donors' samples.

This chain's CDR3 is CAWRATGRETQYF. The CDR3 region has the DNA TGTGCCTGGAGGGCGACAGGGAGGGAGACCCAGTACTTC. The chain uses TRBV30 and TRBJ2-5; possible D gene TRBD1, 7 bases. The CDR3 totals 13 residues. Trimming took off 3 bases at V and 5 bases at J, with 13 bases between the two ends. Germline lookup yields CDR1 GTSNPN and CDR2 SVGIG (reference sequence).

V is TRBV5-6 and J is TRBJ2-5; 10 bases are a match to TRBD2. Trimming took 4 bases from V and 5 from J; bases not matched to a gene: 14. CDR1 is SGHDT and CDR2 is YYEEEE in the germline V gene. This CDR3 comprises 17 residues. CDR3 sequence reads: CASSPTGTSDRSETQYF. In DNA, the CDR3 is TGTGCCAGCAGCCCAACTGGGACTAGCGACCGGAGTGAGACCCAGTACTTC.

Concerning this clone: This may be a read error, as it is one base from a much larger clone. CDR3 sequence (DNA): TGTGCCAGCAGGTACCGCGGGAGTCCCTGCAATGAGCAGTTCTTC. It encodes CASRYRGSPCNEQFF. The chain carries TRBV7-9 and TRBJ2-1, with TRBD2 matching over 7 bases. This CDR3 has 15 amino acids. Germline trimming cut 6 bases from V and 6 bases from J; bases unmatched to any gene: 11. Germline V lookup: CDR1 SEHNR, CDR2 FQNEAQ (reference sequence).

The gene calls are TRBV6-1 and TRBJ1-4; D unclear. CDR3 length equals 16 residues. Germline-derived CDR1 and CDR2 are MNHNS and SASEGT. V dropped 1 base and J dropped 6 bases, with 15 bases sitting between them. This chain's CDR3 is CASSEERAANDEKLFF. The CDR3 DNA reads as TGTGCCAGCAGTGAAGAGAGAGCAGCGAATGATGAAAAACTGTTTTTT.

The genes are TRBV5-1 and TRBJ2-5, with 8 nucleotides matching TRBD2. Germline trimming cut 3 bases from V and 5 bases from J; bases unmatched to any gene: 6. This CDR3 region has 14 residues. Germline values: CDR1 SGHRS, CDR2 YFSETQ. The CDR3 bases are TGCGCCAGCAGCTGGTCGGGAGGGCAGGAGACCCAGTACTTC. Amino acids: CASSWSGGQETQYF.

V is TRBV9 and J is TRBJ1-3; possibly TRBD1 for D (5 bases). V gave up 2 bases and J gave up 8 bases, with 17 bases separating them. Germline-derived CDR1 and CDR2 are SGDLS and YYNGEE. This CDR3 has 15 residues. DNA of the CDR3: TGTGCCAGCAGCGTGGGGACGGTATCGGGGGACACCATATATTTT. Translating gives CASSVGTVSGDTIYF.

The chain has TRBV7-2 and TRBJ2-7; maybe TRBD1 (5 bases). CDR1 and CDR2 (germline): SGHTA, FQGNSA. This CDR3 has 14 residues. The ends were cut back, 4 bases at V and 0 bases at J, with 10 bases in the middle. The CDR3 loop is CASSSQTASYEQYF. CDR3 DNA sequence: TGTGCCAGCAGCTCCCAGACAGCCTCCTACGAGCAGTACTTC.

V is TRBV28 and J is TRBJ2-1; D gene ambiguous. The V end was cut by 5 bases, the J end by 3 bases, with 14 bases between. The CDR3 spans 15 residues. From germline, CDR1 is MDHEN and CDR2 SYDVKM. The CDR3 nucleotides are TGTGCCAGCAGTACGGCTGGGTTAAACTACAATGAGCAGTTCTTC. Translating gives CASSTAGLNYNEQFF.